The 13 T cell receptor beta chains given below trace back to one sample, sequenced in a study of TIL therapy for anti-PD-1-resistant metastatic lung cancer. The immunoSEQ assay was v3. Using immunoSEQ multiplex PCR, the repertoire was profiled, and TCRdb retains in-frame clones only, with some absent. Of just over 45,000 clones listed, 70% to 85% are singletons. Described time point: pre-treatment sample, taken before nivolumab and TIL therapy. Material: blood, obtained at baseline. The receptors shown here come from a man between 65 and 85 years old with non-small cell lung cancer.

The rearrangement joins TRBV2 to TRBJ2-4; 7 bases match TRBD2. The CDR3 covers 16 residues. Trimming took 0 bases from V and 0 from J; bases not matched to a gene: 2. CDR1 SNHLY and CDR2 FYNNEI come from the germline V gene. CDR3 sequence reads: CASSEAGGLAKNIQYF. As DNA, the CDR3 is TGTGCCAGCAGTGAAGCGGGAGGGCTAGCCAAAAACATTCAGTACTTC.

The chain has TRBV19 and TRBJ1-2, with no clear D. The germline V gene has CDR1 LNHDA and CDR2 SQIVND (reference sequence). Trimming removed 1 base at V and 8 bases at J, with 11 bases between. This CDR3 is 13 amino acids long. CDR3 amino acids: CASSIGRGSGYTF. The CDR3 DNA follows: TGTGCCAGTAGTATAGGGCGGGGATCCGGCTACACCTTC.

This chain joins TRBV15 and TRBJ2-7, with no clear D. The germline V gene encodes CDR1 LNHNV and CDR2 YYDKDF (reference sequence). The CDR3 has 12 amino acids. Trimming pared 4 bases from V and 3 bases from J, leaving 7 bases between. The CDR3 nucleotides are TGTGCCACCAGCATCAGTGGCTACGAGCAGTACTTC. Its protein product is CATSISGYEQYF.

The chain joins TRBV28 to TRBJ1-1; tentative D call: TRBD1 (6 bases). This CDR3 has 14 amino acids. Germline CDR1 reads MDHEN; CDR2 reads SYDVKM. V shed 2 bases and J shed 7 bases, with 14 bases lying between them. CDR3 nucleotide sequence: TGTGCCAGCAGTTTAATCGGGGGCACAGGTGAAGCTTTCTTT. Amino acid sequence: CASSLIGGTGEAFF.

This chain connects TRBV28 to TRBJ2-7; 12 bases are a match to TRBD2. The CDR3 contains 16 residues. The junction had 7 bases not matched to a gene; V was cut back by 4 bases and J by 3 bases. Germline V gives CDR1 MDHEN, CDR2 SYDVKM. DNA for the CDR3: TGTGCCAGCAGTTGGACTAGCGGGAACGGCGGCTACGAGCAGTACTTC. Translating it yields CASSWTSGNGGYEQYF.

The CDR3 reads CASSLAGQGETQYF. CDR3 bases: TGCGCCAGCAGCTTGGCGGGACAGGGAGAGACCCAGTACTTC. The chain combines TRBV5-1 with TRBJ2-5, with 9 bases fitting TRBD1. The CDR3 sequence is 14 residues long. CDR1 SGHRS and CDR2 YFSETQ come from the germline V gene. V lost 0 bases and J lost 4; bases outside the gene matches: 1.

V gene TRBV6-1 combines with J gene TRBJ1-4; tentatively, D is TRBD1 (5 bases). CDR1 and CDR2 (germline): MNHNS, SASEGT. Between the trimmed V and J ends, which lost 4 bases and 7 bases, there was a span of 13 bases. This CDR3 contains 14 residues. As DNA, the CDR3 is TGTGCCAGCAGTGGGGGGGGTACGGGTGAAAAACTGTTTTTT. Protein: CASSGGGTGEKLFF.

The chain employs TRBV11-2 and TRBJ2-7; D might be TRBD2 (6 bases). The CDR3 is 12 amino acids. Trimming stripped 3 bases from V and 3 bases from J, with 6 bases between. Germline loops: CDR1 SGHAT, CDR2 FQNNGV. DNA for the CDR3: TGTGCCAGCAGCTTCGGGAGCTACGAGCAGTACTTC. Translated, it gives CASSFGSYEQYF.

This clone was counted once. The chain combines TRBV29-1 with TRBJ2-3; 9 nucleotides line up with TRBD2. Germline lookup yields CDR1 SQVTM and CDR2 ANQGSEA. V was clipped by 4 bases and J by 4 bases; unmatched bases: 9. The CDR3 loop spans 15 amino acids. CDR3 bases: TGCAGCGTTGGAGGCGGGAGGGTACAGGCAGATACGCAGTATTTT. Residues: CSVGGGRVQADTQYF.

The chain couples TRBV30 to TRBJ2-7; D might be TRBD2 (6 bases). CDR3 length: 11 residues. The V end was cut by 3 bases, the J end by 7 bases, with 10 bases between. The germline CDR1 and CDR2 sequences are GTSNPN and SVGIG (reference sequence). Here the CDR3 reads CAWRGRGEQYF. The CDR3 coding sequence is TGTGCCTGGAGGGGCCGGGGGGAGCAGTACTTC.

This chain links TRBV10-1 with TRBJ2-1, with 9 positions matching TRBD2. There are 15 residues in the CDR3. V shed 6 bases, J shed 9 bases, and the junction held 12 bases outside the gene matches. CDR1 and CDR2 (germline): WNHNN, SYGVQD (reference sequence). CDR3 DNA sequence: TGCGCCAGCAGCCCGGGGACTAGCCAGACGAGTGAGCAGTTCTTC. It encodes CASSPGTSQTSEQFF.

This clone was detected only once. CDR3 bases: TGCGCCAGCAGCCCGGGACGCCTGAACACTGAAGCTTTCTTT. The encoded protein is CASSPGRLNTEAFF. The rearrangement links TRBV4-1 to TRBJ1-1; D may be TRBD1 (5 bases). Germline V lookup: CDR1 MGHRA, CDR2 YSYEKL. The CDR3 has 14 residues. Trimming shortened V by 4 bases and J by 0 bases, and 9 bases separated the two germline ends.

The V and J genes are TRBV28 and TRBJ1-3; D perhaps matches TRBD1 (5 bases). V lost 5 bases to trimming and J lost 3 bases, with 23 bases between them. The length of the CDR3 is 18 residues. Germline-derived CDR1 and CDR2 are MDHEN and SYDVKM. DNA of the CDR3: TGTGCCAGCAGTGGACTTGGGACGGCCCGTGGAGATGGAAACACCATATATTTT. Translating gives CASSGLGTARGDGNTIYF.